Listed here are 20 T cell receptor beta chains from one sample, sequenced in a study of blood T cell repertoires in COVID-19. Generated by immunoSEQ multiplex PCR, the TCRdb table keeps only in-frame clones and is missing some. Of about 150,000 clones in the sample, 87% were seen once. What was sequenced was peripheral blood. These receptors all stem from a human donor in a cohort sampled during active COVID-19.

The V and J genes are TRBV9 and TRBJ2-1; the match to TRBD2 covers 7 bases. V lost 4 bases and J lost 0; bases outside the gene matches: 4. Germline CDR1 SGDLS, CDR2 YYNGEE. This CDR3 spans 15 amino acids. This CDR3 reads CASSPSGASYNEQFF. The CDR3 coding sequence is TGTGCCAGCAGCCCGAGCGGGGCCTCCTACAATGAGCAGTTCTTC.

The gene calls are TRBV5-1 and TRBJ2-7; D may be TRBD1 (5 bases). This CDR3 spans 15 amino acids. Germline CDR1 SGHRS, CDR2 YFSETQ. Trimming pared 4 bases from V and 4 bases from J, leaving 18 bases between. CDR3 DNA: TGCGCCAGCAGCGACAGTACAGGCGTCGTGTACGAGCAGTACTTC. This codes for CASSDSTGVVYEQYF.

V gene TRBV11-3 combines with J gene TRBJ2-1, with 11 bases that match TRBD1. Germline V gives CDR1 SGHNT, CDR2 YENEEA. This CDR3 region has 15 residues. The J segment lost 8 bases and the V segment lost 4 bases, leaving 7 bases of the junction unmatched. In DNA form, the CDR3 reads TGTGCCAGCAGCTCGGGACAGGGGGTAAGAGATGAGCAGTTCTTC. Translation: CASSSGQGVRDEQFF.

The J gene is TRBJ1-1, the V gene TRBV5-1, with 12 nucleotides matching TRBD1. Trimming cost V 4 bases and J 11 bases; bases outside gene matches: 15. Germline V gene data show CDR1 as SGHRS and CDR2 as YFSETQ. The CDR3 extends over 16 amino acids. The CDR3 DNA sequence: TGCGCCAGCAGCAGCTTGAGGGACAGGGGGCGCCGTGAGGCTTTCTTT. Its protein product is CASSSLRDRGRREAFF. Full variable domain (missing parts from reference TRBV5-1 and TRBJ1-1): KAGVTQTPRYLIKTRGQQVTLSCSPISGHRSVSWYQQTPGQGLQFLFEYFSETQRNKGNFPGRFSGRQFSNSRSEMNVSTLELGDSALYLCASSSLRDRGRREAFFGQGTRLTVV.

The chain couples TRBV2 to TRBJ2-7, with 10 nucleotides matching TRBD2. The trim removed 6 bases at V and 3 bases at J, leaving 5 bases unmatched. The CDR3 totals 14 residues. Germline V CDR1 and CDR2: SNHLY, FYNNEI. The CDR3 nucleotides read TGTGCCAGCAGCCCCGGGACTAGCGTCTACGAGCAGTACTTC. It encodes CASSPGTSVYEQYF.

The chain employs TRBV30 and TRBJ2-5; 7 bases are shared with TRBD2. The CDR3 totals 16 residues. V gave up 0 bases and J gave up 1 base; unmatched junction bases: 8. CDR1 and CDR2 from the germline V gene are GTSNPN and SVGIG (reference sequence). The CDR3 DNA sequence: TGTGCCTGGAGTGTACGTGGGAGGGTTGGCCAAGAGACCCAGTACTTC. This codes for CAWSVRGRVGQETQYF.

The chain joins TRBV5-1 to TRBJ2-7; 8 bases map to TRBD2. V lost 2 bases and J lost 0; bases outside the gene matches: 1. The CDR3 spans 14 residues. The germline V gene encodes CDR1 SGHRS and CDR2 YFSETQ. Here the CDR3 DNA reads TGCGCCAGCAGCTTTAGCGGGAACTCCTACGAGCAGTACTTC. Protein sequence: CASSFSGNSYEQYF.

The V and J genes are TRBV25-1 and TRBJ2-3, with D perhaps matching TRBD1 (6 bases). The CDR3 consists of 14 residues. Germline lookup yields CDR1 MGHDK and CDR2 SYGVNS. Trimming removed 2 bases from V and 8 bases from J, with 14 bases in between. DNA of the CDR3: TGTGCCAGCAGTGAAGGGGGCAGGGCGGGTACGCAGTATTTT. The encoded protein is CASSEGGRAGTQYF.

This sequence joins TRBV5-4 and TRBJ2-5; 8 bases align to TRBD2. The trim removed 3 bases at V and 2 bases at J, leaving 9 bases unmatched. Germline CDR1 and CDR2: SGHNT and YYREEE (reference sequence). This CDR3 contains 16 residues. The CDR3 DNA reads TGTGCCAGCAGCTGGGGAGCGGGGGCGGAACAAGAGACCCAGTACTTC. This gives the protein CASSWGAGAEQETQYF.

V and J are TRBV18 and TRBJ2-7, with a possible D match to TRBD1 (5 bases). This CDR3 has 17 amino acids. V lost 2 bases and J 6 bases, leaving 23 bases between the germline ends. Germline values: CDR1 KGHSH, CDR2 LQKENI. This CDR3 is CASSPNQGAIPSSEQYF. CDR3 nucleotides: TGTGCCAGCTCACCAAACCAAGGGGCTATCCCCTCAAGCGAGCAGTACTTC.

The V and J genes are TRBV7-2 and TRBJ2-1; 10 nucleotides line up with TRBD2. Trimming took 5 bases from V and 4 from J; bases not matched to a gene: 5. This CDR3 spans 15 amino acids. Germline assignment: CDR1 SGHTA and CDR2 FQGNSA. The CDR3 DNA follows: TGTGCCAGCAGCCGGACTAGCGGAAATTACAATGAGCAGTTCTTC. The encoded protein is CASSRTSGNYNEQFF.

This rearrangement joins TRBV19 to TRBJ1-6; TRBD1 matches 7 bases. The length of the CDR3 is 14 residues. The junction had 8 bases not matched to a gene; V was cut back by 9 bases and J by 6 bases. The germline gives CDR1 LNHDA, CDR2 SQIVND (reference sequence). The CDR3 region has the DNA TGTGCCAGCACTTTGGGACAGCTTAATTCACCCCTCCACTTT. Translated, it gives CASTLGQLNSPLHF.

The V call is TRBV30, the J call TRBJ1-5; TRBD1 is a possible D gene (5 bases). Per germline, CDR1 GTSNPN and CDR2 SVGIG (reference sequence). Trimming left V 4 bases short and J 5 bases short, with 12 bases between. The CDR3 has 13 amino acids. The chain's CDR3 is CAWKHKGDQPQHF. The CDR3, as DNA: TGTGCCTGGAAGCACAAAGGGGATCAGCCCCAGCATTTT. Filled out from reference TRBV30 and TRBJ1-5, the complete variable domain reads SQTIHQWPATLVQPVGSPLSLECTVEGTSNPNLYWYRQAAGRGLQLLFYSVGIGQISSEVPQNLSASRPQDRQFILSSKKLLLSDSGFYLCAWKHKGDQPQHFGDGTRLSIL.

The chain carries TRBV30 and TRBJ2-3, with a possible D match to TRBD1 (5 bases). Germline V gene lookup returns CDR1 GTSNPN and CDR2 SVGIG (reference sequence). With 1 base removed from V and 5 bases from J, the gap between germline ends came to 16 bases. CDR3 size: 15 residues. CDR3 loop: CAWSERTYVGDTQYF. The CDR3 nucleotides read TGTGCCTGGAGTGAAAGGACATACGTTGGAGATACGCAGTATTTT. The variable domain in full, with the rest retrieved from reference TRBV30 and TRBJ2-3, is SQTIHQWPATLVQPVGSPLSLECTVEGTSNPNLYWYRQAAGRGLQLLFYSVGIGQISSEVPQNLSASRPQDRQFILSSKKLLLSDSGFYLCAWSERTYVGDTQYFGPGTRLTVL.

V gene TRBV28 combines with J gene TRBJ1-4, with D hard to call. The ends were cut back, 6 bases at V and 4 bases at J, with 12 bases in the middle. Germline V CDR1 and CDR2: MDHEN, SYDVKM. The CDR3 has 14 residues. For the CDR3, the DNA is TGTGCCAGCAGCTACAGAGCTTATAATGAAAAACTGTTTTTT. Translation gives CASSYRAYNEKLFF.

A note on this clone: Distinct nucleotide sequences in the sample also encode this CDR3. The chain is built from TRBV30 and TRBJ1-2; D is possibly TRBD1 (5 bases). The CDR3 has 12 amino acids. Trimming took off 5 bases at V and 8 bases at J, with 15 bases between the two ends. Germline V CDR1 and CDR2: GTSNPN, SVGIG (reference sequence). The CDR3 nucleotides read TGTGCCTGGTCAGCCAGGGTAGAGGGCTACACCTTC. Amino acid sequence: CAWSARVEGYTF.

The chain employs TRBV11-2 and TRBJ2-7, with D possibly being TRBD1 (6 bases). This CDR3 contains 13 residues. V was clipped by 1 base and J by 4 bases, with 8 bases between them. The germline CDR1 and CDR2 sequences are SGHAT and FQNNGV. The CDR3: CASSLGTEYEQYF. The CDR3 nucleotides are TGTGCCAGCAGCTTAGGGACAGAGTACGAGCAGTACTTC.

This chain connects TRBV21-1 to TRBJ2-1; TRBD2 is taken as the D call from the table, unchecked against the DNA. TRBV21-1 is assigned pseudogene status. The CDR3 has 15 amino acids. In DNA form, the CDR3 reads TGTGCCAGCAGCGTTAGCGGGGGGACCTACAATGAGCAGTTCTTC. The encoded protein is CASSVSGGTYNEQFF.

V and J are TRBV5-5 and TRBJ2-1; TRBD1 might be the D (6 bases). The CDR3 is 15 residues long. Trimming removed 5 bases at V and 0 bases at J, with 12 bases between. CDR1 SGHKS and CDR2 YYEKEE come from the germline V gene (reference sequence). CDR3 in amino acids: CASRPGVSSYNEQFF. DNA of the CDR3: TGTGCCAGCAGACCAGGGGTCAGCTCCTACAATGAGCAGTTCTTC.

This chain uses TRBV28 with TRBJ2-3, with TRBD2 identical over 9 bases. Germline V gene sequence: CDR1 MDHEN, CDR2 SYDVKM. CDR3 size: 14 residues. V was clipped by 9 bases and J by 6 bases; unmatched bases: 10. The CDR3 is CASQLSGSGDTQYF. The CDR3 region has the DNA TGTGCCAGTCAACTTAGCGGGAGTGGGGATACGCAGTATTTT.